Shown below are 7 T cell receptor beta chains from a single sample sequenced in a study of cytomegalovirus exposure and HLA in healthy donors (dated by TCRdb to between 2016 and 2019). Library preparation used the immunoSEQ multiplex PCR assay. The multiplex PCR relied on a mix of 60 forward primers for TCR Vbeta segments and 13 reverse primers for TCR Jbeta segments. In its TCRdb copy, this immuneACCESS table keeps in-frame sequences only and misses some clones. Where compared with another copy, unresolved V genes explain less than half of these, and the others have no known cause. In this sample the table shows roughly 120,000 clones, roughly 80% of which occur a single time. The top ten constitute approximately 5% of the sample. Material: PBMCs. The receptors stem from a man aged 45-65 years in good health and CMV-seropositive.

V and J are TRBV30 and TRBJ2-7, with unresolved D. Per the germline V gene, CDR1 is GTSNPN and CDR2 is SVGIG (reference sequence). The length of the CDR3 is 14 residues. The germline V and J ends were trimmed by 0 bases and 1 base, with 10 bases remaining between them. The CDR3 protein is CAWSVAPLSYEQYF. In DNA form, the CDR3 reads TGTGCCTGGAGTGTGGCTCCGCTGTCCTACGAGCAGTACTTC.

Regarding this clone: A much more abundant neighbour one base away suggests this may be a read error. The genes are TRBV7-9 and TRBJ1-1; the D gene is possibly TRBD1 (6 bases). The CDR3 runs to 13 residues. In germline, CDR1 is SEHNR, CDR2 FQNEAQ (reference sequence). V dropped 3 bases and J dropped 3 bases, with 8 bases sitting between them. The CDR3 DNA is TGTGCCAGCAGCTTCGCAGGGGACACTGAAGCTTTCTTT. Protein sequence: CASSFAGDTEAFF.

The J gene is TRBJ1-1, the V gene TRBV19; possible D gene TRBD1, 5 bases. V was clipped by 6 bases and J by 0 bases, with 17 bases between them. Germline CDR1 reads LNHDA; CDR2 reads SQIVND (reference sequence). This CDR3 has 16 residues. CDR3 DNA sequence: TGTGCCAGTAGGCCAATGGGACTTATTATGAACACTGAAGCTTTCTTT. Translation gives CASRPMGLIMNTEAFF.

This chain links TRBV5-1 with TRBJ2-6; tentative D call: TRBD1 (6 bases). V lost 4 bases, J lost 0 bases, and 20 bases lay in between. This CDR3 is built from 19 residues. CDR1 is SGHRS, CDR2 YFSETQ, per germline. CDR3 region: CASSDPSGQFSSGANVLTF. In DNA, the CDR3 is TGCGCCAGCAGCGACCCCAGCGGACAGTTTAGCTCTGGGGCCAACGTCCTGACTTTC.

This clone has just a few counts. The rearrangement joins TRBV18 to TRBJ2-7; perhaps TRBD1 as D (6 bases). Germline V gives CDR1 KGHSH, CDR2 LQKENI. Trimming took off 5 bases at V and 0 bases at J, with 11 bases between the two ends. The CDR3 has 14 amino acids. The CDR3 DNA sequence: TGTGCCAGCTCATTCGGACAGAGCTCCTACGAGCAGTACTTC. Its protein is CASSFGQSSYEQYF.

This clone was seen a single time. J is TRBJ1-5 and V is TRBV19; D gene uncertain. Germline values: CDR1 LNHDA, CDR2 SQIVND (reference sequence). This CDR3 is 14 amino acids long. V lost 9 bases and J 2 bases, leaving 14 bases between the germline ends. The CDR3 protein is CARRGCLGNQPQHF. The CDR3 coding sequence is TGTGCCAGACGAGGGTGTTTAGGCAATCAGCCCCAGCATTTT.

This chain uses TRBV15 with TRBJ2-5; D might be TRBD1 (5 bases). Germline V gene sequence: CDR1 LNHNV, CDR2 YYDKDF (reference sequence). Trimming left V 0 bases short and J 5 bases short, with 16 bases between. The CDR3 has 16 residues. This CDR3 is CATSRDSGRYLETQYF. CDR3 bases: TGTGCCACCAGCAGAGATTCAGGGCGTTACTTGGAGACCCAGTACTTC.